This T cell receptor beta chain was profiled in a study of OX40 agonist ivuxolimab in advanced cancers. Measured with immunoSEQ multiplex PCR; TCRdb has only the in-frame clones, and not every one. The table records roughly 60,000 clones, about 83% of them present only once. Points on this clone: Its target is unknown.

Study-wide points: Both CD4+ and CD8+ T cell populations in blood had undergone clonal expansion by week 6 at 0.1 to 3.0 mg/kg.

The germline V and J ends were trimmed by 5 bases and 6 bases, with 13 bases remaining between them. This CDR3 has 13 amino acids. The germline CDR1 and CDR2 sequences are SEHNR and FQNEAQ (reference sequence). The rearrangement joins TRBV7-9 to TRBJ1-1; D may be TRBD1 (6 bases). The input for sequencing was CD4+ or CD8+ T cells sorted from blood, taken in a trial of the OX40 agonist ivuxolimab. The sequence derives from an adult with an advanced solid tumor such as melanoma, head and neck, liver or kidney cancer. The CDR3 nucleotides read TGTGCCAGCAGCATAACTACAGGGTCTGAAGCTTTCTTT. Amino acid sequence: CASSITTGSEAFF.